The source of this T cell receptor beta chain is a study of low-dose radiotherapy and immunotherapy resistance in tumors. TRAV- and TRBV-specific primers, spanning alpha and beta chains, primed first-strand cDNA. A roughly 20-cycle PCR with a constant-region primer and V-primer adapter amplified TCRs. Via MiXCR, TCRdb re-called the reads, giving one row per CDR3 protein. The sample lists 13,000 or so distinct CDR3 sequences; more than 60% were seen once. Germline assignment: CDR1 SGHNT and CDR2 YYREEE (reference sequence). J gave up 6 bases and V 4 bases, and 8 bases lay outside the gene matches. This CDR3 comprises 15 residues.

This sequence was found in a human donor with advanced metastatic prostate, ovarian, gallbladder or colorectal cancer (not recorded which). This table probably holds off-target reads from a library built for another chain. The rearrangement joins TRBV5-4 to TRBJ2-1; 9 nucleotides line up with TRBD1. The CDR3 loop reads CASSPRDRVPNEQFF. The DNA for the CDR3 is TGTGCCAGCAGCCCTAGGGACAGGGTCCCCAATGAGCAGTTCTTC.